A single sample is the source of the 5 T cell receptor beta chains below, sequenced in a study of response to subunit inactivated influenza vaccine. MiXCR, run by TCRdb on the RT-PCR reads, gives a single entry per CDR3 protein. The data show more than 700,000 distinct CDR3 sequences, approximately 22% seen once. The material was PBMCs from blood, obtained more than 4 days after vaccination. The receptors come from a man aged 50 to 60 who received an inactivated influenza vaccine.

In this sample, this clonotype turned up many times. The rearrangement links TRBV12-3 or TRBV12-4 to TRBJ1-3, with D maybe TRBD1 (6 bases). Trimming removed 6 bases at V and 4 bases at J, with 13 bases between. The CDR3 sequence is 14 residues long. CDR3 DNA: TGTGCCAGCAGAAACAGGGACCACGGAAACACCATATATTTT. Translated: CASRNRDHGNTIYF.

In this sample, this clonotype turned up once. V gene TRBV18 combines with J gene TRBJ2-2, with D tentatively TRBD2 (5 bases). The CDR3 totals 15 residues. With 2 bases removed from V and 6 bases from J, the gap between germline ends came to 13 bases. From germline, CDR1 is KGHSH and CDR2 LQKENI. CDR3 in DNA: TGTGCCAGCTCACCAGGTGCGGCGGGTGCCGGGGAGCTGTTTTTT. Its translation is CASSPGAAGAGELFF.

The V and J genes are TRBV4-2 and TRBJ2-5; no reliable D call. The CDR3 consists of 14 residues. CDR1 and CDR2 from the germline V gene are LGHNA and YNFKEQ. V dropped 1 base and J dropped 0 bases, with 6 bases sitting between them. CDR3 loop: CASSQAANQETQYF. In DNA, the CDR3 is TGTGCCAGCAGCCAAGCGGCTAACCAAGAGACCCAGTACTTC.

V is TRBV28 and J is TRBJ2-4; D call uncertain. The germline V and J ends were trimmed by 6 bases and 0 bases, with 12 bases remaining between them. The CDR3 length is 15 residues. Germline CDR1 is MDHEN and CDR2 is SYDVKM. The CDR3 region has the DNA TGTGCCAGCAGCGCGGACCGACTAGCCAAAAACATTCAGTACTTC. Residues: CASSADRLAKNIQYF.

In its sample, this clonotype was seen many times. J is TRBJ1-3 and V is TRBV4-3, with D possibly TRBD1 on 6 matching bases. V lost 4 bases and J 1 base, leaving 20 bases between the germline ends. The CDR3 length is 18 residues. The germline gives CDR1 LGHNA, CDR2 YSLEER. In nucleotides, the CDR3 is TGCGCCAGCAGCCCCGCCGACCGAAGGGGGACTTCTGGAAACACCATATATTTT. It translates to CASSPADRRGTSGNTIYF.